This entry features one T cell receptor beta chain sequence. The data originate from a study of CD39 and CD103 CD8 tumor-infiltrating T cells. Across the study: Repertoire comparisons were shown for four patients, including a melanoma patient.

Genomic DNA came from 10,000 to 100,000 sorted cells per subset. Here immunoSEQ multiplex PCR was the method, and the copy in TCRdb shows in-frame clones only, minus some. The top ten hold 30% to 45% of the sample, which has 1,500 to 2,000 clones, around 67% seen once. This CDR3 contains 13 residues. V was pared by 5 bases and J by 4 bases, with 4 bases of the junction left unmatched. Germline CDR1 and CDR2: MDHEN and SYDVKM. CD39 and CD103 defined DN, SP and DP subsets of CD3+CD4-CD8+CD45RA- TILs. Sequenced: CD39- CD103- CD8+ T cells sorted from the tumor. The sample's subset: CD103-CD39- double-negative CD45RA- CD8 T cells. V usage is TRBV28 and J usage is TRBJ2-7; 8 bases are a match to TRBD2. The sequence was obtained from a human donor with head and neck squamous cell carcinoma. The CDR3 loop is CASSRRGGYEQYF. As DNA, the CDR3 is TGTGCCAGCAGTCGTCGGGGGGGTTACGAGCAGTACTTC. Using reference TRBV28 and TRBJ2-7 for the parts outside the CDR3, the full variable domain is DVKVTQSSRYLVKRTGEKVFLECVQDMDHENMFWYRQDPGLGLRLIYFSYDVKMKEKGDIPEGYSVSREKKERFSLILESASTNQTSMYLCASSRRGGYEQYFGPGTRLTVT.